This T cell receptor beta chain was sequenced during a study of shared clonotypes between healthy human individuals. Deep-level settings were used for running the assay. Genomic DNA per cell subset filled all wells of several immunoSEQ plates. About 200 ng DNA, 25,000 to 35,000 T cell genomes, went into each sorted-subset replicate PCR. The method was immunoSEQ multiplex PCR; TCRdb's version includes in-frame clones alone and lacks a portion of them. The data contain about 590,000 clones, about 95% of them singletons. As defined, naive CD8 cells were CD45RO-negative and positively selected for CCR7, with terminally differentiated effector memory CD45RA+ cells excluded. V lost 7 bases and J lost 3, with 9 bases in between. Germline V gene lookup returns CDR1 SGHRS and CDR2 YFSETQ. The CDR3 covers 12 residues.

The chain couples TRBV5-1 to TRBJ2-3, with D possibly matching TRBD2 (5 bases). The sequenced material came from naive CD8+ T cells sorted from blood. The sequence derives from a woman in her twenties or thirties in good health. CDR3 coding DNA: TGCGCCAGCCGGGATACGACAGATACGCAGTATTTT. This codes for CASRDTTDTQYF.